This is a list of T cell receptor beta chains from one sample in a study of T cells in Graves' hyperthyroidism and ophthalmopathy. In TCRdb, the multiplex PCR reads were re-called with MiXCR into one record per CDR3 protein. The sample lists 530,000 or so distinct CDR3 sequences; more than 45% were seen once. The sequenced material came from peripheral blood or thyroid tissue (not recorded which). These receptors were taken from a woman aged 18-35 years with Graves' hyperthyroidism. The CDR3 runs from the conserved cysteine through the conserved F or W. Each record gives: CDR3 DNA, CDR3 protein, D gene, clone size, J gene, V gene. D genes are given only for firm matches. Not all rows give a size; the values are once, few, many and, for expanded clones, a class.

DNA: TGTCCTCACCTTCGGGCTTTATATGGCTACACCTTC; CDR3: CPHLRALYGYTF; D: .; size: many; J: TRBJ1-2; V: TRBV12-5
DNA: TGCAGTGCTAGCAGGGAATCTTGGGCTTTCTTT; CDR3: CSASRESWAFF; D: .; size: once; J: TRBJ1-1; V: TRBV20-1
DNA: TGTGCCAGCAGACACACAGGGAATCAGCCCCAGCATTTT; CDR3: CASRHTGNQPQHF; D: .; size: many; J: TRBJ1-5; V: TRBV6-6
DNA: TGCAGTGCTAGAGATAACAGGGGGGCCAAAAACATTCAGTACTTC; CDR3: CSARDNRGAKNIQYF; D: TRBD1; size: .; J: TRBJ2-4; V: TRBV20-1
DNA: TGTGCTGGGGCTTCCGCGGCAACTGAAGCTTTCTTT; CDR3: CAGASAATEAFF; D: .; size: .; J: TRBJ1-1; V: TRBV30
DNA: TGTGCCAGCAGCTTAGAACCCGCCGACTACGAGCAGTACTTC; CDR3: CASSLEPADYEQYF; D: .; size: many; J: TRBJ2-7; V: TRBV7-3
DNA: TGTGCCAGCAGGGACAGGGGCGACAGCAAGAATCAGCCCCAGCATTTT; CDR3: CASRDRGDSKNQPQHF; D: TRBD1; size: once; J: TRBJ1-5; V: TRBV12-3/TRBV12-4
DNA: TGTGCCAGCAGGCAGGGACTAGCGGCGGCCTACGAGCAGTACTTC; CDR3: CASRQGLAAAYEQYF; D: TRBD2; size: many; J: TRBJ2-7; V: TRBV6-5
DNA: TGTGCCAGCAGCTCCTGGGACTCGAAAGAGACCCAGTACTTC; CDR3: CASSSWDSKETQYF; D: .; size: many; J: TRBJ2-5; V: TRBV5-4
DNA: TGCAGTGCTAGTGGGACAGCGGGAGGTAGATCCTACGAGCAGTACTTC; CDR3: CSASGTAGGRSYEQYF; D: TRBD2; size: many; J: TRBJ2-7; V: TRBV20-1
DNA: TGCAGTGCTAGAGATTCCAGCGGGATTTGGGAGACCCAGTACTTC; CDR3: CSARDSSGIWETQYF; D: TRBD2; size: .; J: TRBJ2-5; V: TRBV20-1
DNA: TGTGCCAGCAGACAGGACACCACAGATACGCAGTATTTT; CDR3: CASRQDTTDTQYF; D: .; size: .; J: TRBJ2-3; V: TRBV12-3/TRBV12-4
DNA: TGCAGCGTTGAACCCCGGACAGGGTATGGCTACACCTTC; CDR3: CSVEPRTGYGYTF; D: TRBD1; size: .; J: TRBJ1-2; V: TRBV29-1
DNA: TGTGCCAGCAGTTTTTCGGGACAGGGGGCGGGCTACACCTTC; CDR3: CASSFSGQGAGYTF; D: TRBD1; size: few; J: TRBJ1-2; V: TRBV27
DNA: TGCAGCGTTGGACAGGGAGGTGTCGGGGAGCAGTACTTC; CDR3: CSVGQGGVGEQYF; D: .; size: .; J: TRBJ2-7; V: TRBV29-1
DNA: TGTGCCAGCAGCTCGGTGGGGGGGACAGCTCTTAGGAATCAGCCCCAGCATTTT; CDR3: CASSSVGGTALRNQPQHF; D: TRBD1; size: many; J: TRBJ1-5; V: TRBV7-2
DNA: TGTGCCAGCAGCCCATGGACTAGCGGGAGCGATGAGCAGTTCTTC; CDR3: CASSPWTSGSDEQFF; D: TRBD2; size: many; J: TRBJ2-1; V: TRBV7-8
DNA: TGCAGTGCCATTAGCGACAGGTGGGACCCCTCGGTGCAGTACTTC; CDR3: CSAISDRWDPSVQYF; D: .; size: .; J: TRBJ2-7; V: TRBV20-1
DNA: TGTGCCAGCAGTTTACAAGCGGGAGGGGGAGAGACCCAGTACTTC; CDR3: CASSLQAGGGETQYF; D: TRBD2; size: many; J: TRBJ2-5; V: TRBV12-3/TRBV12-4
DNA: TGTGCCAGCAGTTACAGTAGGTCGTTAGGGACTGAAGCTTTCTTT; CDR3: CASSYSRSLGTEAFF; D: .; size: many; J: TRBJ1-1; V: TRBV6-6
DNA: TGCAGTGCTTCTCCAATGGCGGGAGGCGAGGAAGAGACCCAGTACTTC; CDR3: CSASPMAGGEEETQYF; D: TRBD2; size: many; J: TRBJ2-5; V: TRBV20-1
DNA: TGTGCCAGCAGCTTGGTTAGGACCGACACAGATACGCAGTATTTT; CDR3: CASSLVRTDTDTQYF; D: .; size: .; J: TRBJ2-3; V: TRBV5-8
DNA: TGTGCCAGCTCACCATCTCCGGTAGGGATGAGCACTGAAGCTTTCTTT; CDR3: CASSPSPVGMSTEAFF; D: .; size: .; J: TRBJ1-1; V: TRBV25-1
DNA: TGTGCCAGCAGCTTAGTGAAGAGGGGTGAGCAGTTCTTC; CDR3: CASSLVKRGEQFF; D: .; size: few; J: TRBJ2-1; V: TRBV7-2
DNA: TGTGCCAGCCAGCCAGCAAATCTCCCCACCGGGGAGCTGTTTTTT; CDR3: CASQPANLPTGELFF; D: .; size: few; J: TRBJ2-2; V: TRBV6-1
DNA: TGTGCCAGCAGCGATTCGGGACTAGCGAACACCGGGGAGCTGTTTTTT; CDR3: CASSDSGLANTGELFF; D: TRBD2; size: many; J: TRBJ2-2; V: TRBV9
DNA: TGCAGCGTTTCGAGCGGGAGCTACGAGCAGTACTTC; CDR3: CSVSSGSYEQYF; D: TRBD2; size: few; J: TRBJ2-7; V: TRBV29-1
DNA: TGTGCCAGCAGCTTAGTGGGGACTTGGAGTACCTACGAGCAGTACTTC; CDR3: CASSLVGTWSTYEQYF; D: .; size: .; J: TRBJ2-7; V: TRBV11-2
DNA: TGTGCCAGCAGTAGAAGGACAGGGACAGCAAGCTACGAGCAGTACTTC; CDR3: CASSRRTGTASYEQYF; D: TRBD1; size: .; J: TRBJ2-7; V: TRBV2
DNA: TGTGCCACCAGCAGAGCCCGGGCAGAGAGTGAAAAACTGTTTTTT; CDR3: CATSRARAESEKLFF; D: .; size: .; J: TRBJ1-4; V: TRBV15
DNA: TGCAGTGCAAGCGGACCCAATTCACCCCTCCACTTT; CDR3: CSASGPNSPLHF; D: .; size: few; J: TRBJ1-6; V: TRBV20-1
DNA: TGTGCCAGCAGCCAACCCCTTGCGGGGGTTGGGACTGAAGCTTTCTTT; CDR3: CASSQPLAGVGTEAFF; D: .; size: .; J: TRBJ1-1; V: TRBV4-2
DNA: TGCAGTGCTAGAGGCTCGGGGAATGGCTACACCTTC; CDR3: CSARGSGNGYTF; D: .; size: once; J: TRBJ1-2; V: TRBV20-1
DNA: TGTGCCAGCAGCGCCGGACAGGGCCAAGAGACCCAGCATTTT; CDR3: CASSAGQGQETQHF; D: TRBD1; size: .; J: TRBJ1-5; V: TRBV12-3/TRBV12-4
DNA: TGTGCCAGCAGTCGCGACAGGGGTCCCTACGAGCAGTACTTC; CDR3: CASSRDRGPYEQYF; D: TRBD1; size: many; J: TRBJ2-7; V: TRBV12-3/TRBV12-4
DNA: TGTGCCAGCAGCCTATCCGGGACTAGCGGAGGCGAGCAGTACTTC; CDR3: CASSLSGTSGGEQYF; D: TRBD2; size: many; J: TRBJ2-7; V: TRBV3-1
DNA: TGTGCCAGCAGCCGAAGCGGACTAGAGGAAGAGACCCAGTACTTC; CDR3: CASSRSGLEEETQYF; D: TRBD2; size: .; J: TRBJ2-5; V: TRBV7-9
DNA: TGTGCCAGTTCCAATACAGGTCGGGGCTACACCTTC; CDR3: CASSNTGRGYTF; D: .; size: many; J: TRBJ1-2; V: TRBV27
DNA: TGTGCCAGCAGCGTTCTCGGGGGGCTGGAGACCCAGTACTTC; CDR3: CASSVLGGLETQYF; D: .; size: many; J: TRBJ2-5; V: TRBV9
DNA: TGTGCCATCAGTGAGTCACACCTTACCGGGGAGCTGTTTTTT; CDR3: CAISESHLTGELFF; D: .; size: .; J: TRBJ2-2; V: TRBV10-3
DNA: TGTGCCAGCAGCTTAGGGGTCCGCGGTAATGAGCAGTTCTTC; CDR3: CASSLGVRGNEQFF; D: .; size: .; J: TRBJ2-1; V: TRBV7-6
DNA: TGTGCCAGCAGTTACGGGGCTTATTCACCCCTCCACTTT; CDR3: CASSYGAYSPLHF; D: .; size: .; J: TRBJ1-6; V: TRBV6-6
DNA: TGTGCCAGCAGCCCTTGGATAGGAAACACCTTC; CDR3: CASSPWIGNTF; D: .; size: .; J: TRBJ1-2; V: TRBV7-9
DNA: TGTGCCACCAGTGACCCTGCAGGGGCCGCCAAAAACATTCAGTACTTC; CDR3: CATSDPAGAAKNIQYF; D: .; size: .; J: TRBJ2-4; V: TRBV24-1
DNA: TGCAGCGTTGAACAGGGGCCCAATCAGCCCCAGCATTTT; CDR3: CSVEQGPNQPQHF; D: .; size: .; J: TRBJ1-5; V: TRBV29-1
DNA: TGTGCCACCAGCAGAGATCACGGCAGCGTCTACGAGCAGTACTTC; CDR3: CATSRDHGSVYEQYF; D: .; size: .; J: TRBJ2-7; V: TRBV15